The 16 T cell receptor beta chains below were found in one sample sequenced in a study of blood T cells in healthy people across ages. A second PCR, run for roughly 7 to 12 cycles, used a sample-barcoded 5' primer plus a J-beta primer mix. TCRdb re-called the 5' RACE reads through MiXCR, storing one row per CDR3 protein. The sample lists around 1.5 million distinct CDR3 sequences; roughly 60% were seen once. The sample consisted of blood. All receptors come from a man aged 18-30 years in good health.

The chain uses TRBV29-1 and TRBJ2-7; 7 bases agree with TRBD1. Trimming at V came to 4 bases and at J to 4 bases, leaving 7 bases not matched to a gene. CDR3 size: 13 residues. Germline CDR1 is SQVTM and CDR2 is ANQGSEA. DNA of the CDR3: TGCAGCGTTGCGGCAGGGGGTTTGTACGAGCAGTACTTC. Translation: CSVAAGGLYEQYF.

As to this clonotype: The germline gene is not matched at one end of the junction; a read error may be the cause. This chain joins TRBV7-9 and TRBJ2-3, with 10 bases that match TRBD1. This CDR3 comprises 16 residues. CDR1 is SEHNR and CDR2 is FQNEAQ in the germline V gene (reference sequence). The CDR3 coding sequence is TGTGCCGGCAGCTTAGTCGGGACAGGGGTGAAGGATACGCAGTATTTT. Amino acid sequence: CAGSLVGTGVKDTQYF. The whole variable domain, remainder taken from reference TRBV7-9 and TRBJ2-3, is DTGVSQNPRHKITKRGQNVTFRCDPISEHNRLYWYRQTLGQGPEFLTYFQNEAQLEKSRLLSDRFSAERPKGSFSTLEIQRTEQGDSAMYLCAGSLVGTGVKDTQYFGPGTRLTVL.

The V gene is TRBV4-1, the J gene TRBJ2-4; TRBD1 agrees at 10 bases. The CDR3 consists of 18 residues. In germline, CDR1 is MGHRA, CDR2 YSYEKL. V trimming: 2 bases; J trimming: 1 base; junction bases outside the gene matches: 8. CDR3 protein: CASSQSGDRGDAKNIQYF. In DNA, the CDR3 is TGCGCCAGCAGCCAATCAGGGGACAGGGGCGACGCCAAAAACATTCAGTACTTC.

This chain uses TRBV2 with TRBJ1-1; TRBD1 matches at 8 bases. The CDR3 runs to 15 residues. The germline CDR1 and CDR2 sequences are SNHLY and FYNNEI. V lost 2 bases, J lost 6 bases, and 8 bases stayed unmatched. The CDR3 sequence: CASSELGTGNSEAFF. DNA for the CDR3: TGTGCCAGCAGTGAATTGGGGACAGGTAACTCTGAAGCTTTCTTT.

The V and J genes are TRBV24-1 and TRBJ1-4; no clear D gene. Germline values: CDR1 KGHDR, CDR2 SFDVKD. CDR3 length equals 13 residues. The V end lost 3 bases, the J end lost 6 bases, and 7 bases lay between the germline ends. The DNA for the CDR3 is TGTGCCACCAGTGATCCGACTGATGAAAAACTGTTTTTT. This gives the protein CATSDPTDEKLFF.

V usage is TRBV6-2 or TRBV6-3 and J usage is TRBJ2-5; D call uncertain. Trimming removed 8 bases from V and 2 bases from J, with 12 bases in between. This CDR3 has 13 residues. Germline lookup yields CDR1 MNHEY and CDR2 SVGEGT. CDR3 DNA: TGTGCCAGCCACAGTTTGGCGCAAGAGACCCAGTACTTC. Translating it yields CASHSLAQETQYF.

This clonotype was observed a single time. The chain combines TRBV5-1 with TRBJ2-4, with 10 bases lining up with TRBD1. Germline V lookup: CDR1 SGHRS, CDR2 YFSETQ. The J segment lost 5 bases and the V segment lost 4 bases, leaving 6 bases of the junction unmatched. The CDR3 is 15 residues long. The CDR3 nucleotides read TGCGCCAGCAGCGACGGGACAGGGGAAGAAAACATTCAGTACTTC. It yields the protein CASSDGTGEENIQYF.

CDR3 coding DNA: TGTGCCAGCAGCAGAACCGGGGGGCGGATGGGCACAGATACGCAGTATTTT. Protein product: CASSRTGGRMGTDTQYF. The genes are TRBV3-1 and TRBJ2-3; D is perhaps TRBD2 (7 bases). The CDR3 covers 17 residues. The ends were cut back, 5 bases at V and 1 base at J, with 19 bases in the middle. The germline CDR1 and CDR2 sequences are LGHDT and YNNKEL (reference sequence).

The rearrangement uses TRBV20-1 and TRBJ2-5, with 8 bases aligning to TRBD1. CDR1 and CDR2 from the germline V gene are DFQATT and SNEGSKA (reference sequence). V trimming: 5 bases; J trimming: 2 bases; junction bases outside the gene matches: 10. The CDR3 runs to 15 residues. In DNA, the CDR3 is TGCAGTGCTGCCTTTTGGGGACAGGTACAAGAGACCCAGTACTTC. It is translated as CSAAFWGQVQETQYF.

This clonotype was recorded a few times. This sequence joins TRBV5-1 and TRBJ1-6; maybe TRBD1 (5 bases). The germline gives CDR1 SGHRS, CDR2 YFSETQ. With 0 bases removed from V and 5 bases from J, the gap between germline ends came to 9 bases. The CDR3 sequence is 15 residues long. DNA for the CDR3: TGCGCCAGCAGCTTGGTAACAGGAGATAATTCACCCCTCCACTTT. This sequence encodes CASSLVTGDNSPLHF.

This clonotype was seen more than once but under ten times. The chain uses TRBV15 and TRBJ2-3, with D unclear. The CDR3 runs to 14 residues. The V end lost 5 bases, the J end lost 2 bases, and 11 bases lay between the germline ends. Germline V gene sequence: CDR1 LNHNV, CDR2 YYDKDF (reference sequence). The CDR3 region is CATSARVDTDTQYF. The CDR3 coding sequence is TGTGCCACCAGCGCCCGGGTCGACACAGATACGCAGTATTTT.

This rearrangement joins TRBV6-6 to TRBJ1-6; no firm D call. CDR1 is MNHNY and CDR2 is SVGAGI in the germline V gene (reference sequence). The V end lost 7 bases, the J end lost 8 bases, and 12 bases lay between the germline ends. This CDR3 region has 13 residues. The CDR3 sequence is CASKQALDSPLHF. The CDR3 coding sequence is TGTGCCAGCAAGCAAGCGCTGGATTCACCCCTCCACTTT.

This clonotype has just a few counts. The rearrangement uses TRBV4-3 and TRBJ2-1, with 11 positions matching TRBD1. The CDR3 is 16 residues long. Trimming at V came to 0 bases and at J to 4 bases, leaving 2 bases not matched to a gene. The germline CDR1 and CDR2 sequences are LGHNA and YSLEER. For the CDR3, the DNA is TGCGCCAGCAGCCAAGACGGGACAGGGGGGTACAATGAGCAGTTCTTC. It is translated as CASSQDGTGGYNEQFF.

V gene TRBV7-9 combines with J gene TRBJ2-7; 9 bases are a match to TRBD2. The J segment lost 3 bases and the V segment lost 4 bases, leaving 10 bases of the junction unmatched. The CDR3 sequence is 16 residues long. Germline CDR1 SEHNR, CDR2 FQNEAQ (reference sequence). As DNA, the CDR3 is TGTGCCAGCAGCTACAAAAGCGGGGGGAAGGACTACGAGCAGTACTTC. Protein sequence: CASSYKSGGKDYEQYF.

This clonotype was seen a few times. The rearrangement links TRBV7-9 to TRBJ2-5, with D perhaps TRBD2 (6 bases). The end of the DNA fits TRBJ2-7 better, so the J call may be wrong. The CDR3 is made up of 16 amino acids. Germline CDR1 and CDR2: SEHNR and FQNEAQ (reference sequence). This CDR3 is CASSPGRGTPSYEQYF. The CDR3 DNA sequence: TGTGCCAGCAGCCCCGGACGGGGGACCCCTTCCTACGAGCAGTACTTC.

The J gene is TRBJ2-7, the V gene TRBV27, with D possibly being TRBD1 (5 bases). This CDR3 is 15 amino acids long. Germline V gene data show CDR1 as MNHEY and CDR2 as SMNVEV (reference sequence). V was pared by 5 bases and J by 2 bases, with 16 bases between. CDR3 coding DNA: TGTGCCAGCAGTCCGACCGGACATAACCCCTACGAGCAGTACTTC. Translated, it gives CASSPTGHNPYEQYF.